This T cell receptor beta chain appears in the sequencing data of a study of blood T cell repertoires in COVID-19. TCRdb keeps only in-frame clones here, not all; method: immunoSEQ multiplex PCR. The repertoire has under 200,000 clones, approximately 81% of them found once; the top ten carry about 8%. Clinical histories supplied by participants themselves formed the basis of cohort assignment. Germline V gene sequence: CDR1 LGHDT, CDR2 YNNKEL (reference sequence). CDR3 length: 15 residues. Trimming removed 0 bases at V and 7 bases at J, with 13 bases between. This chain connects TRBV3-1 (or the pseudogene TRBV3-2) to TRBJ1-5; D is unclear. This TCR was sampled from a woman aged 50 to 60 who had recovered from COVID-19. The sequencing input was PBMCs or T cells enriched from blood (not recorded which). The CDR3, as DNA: TGTGCCAGCAGCCAAGATCTCGGAGGGTGGCAGCCCCAGCATTTT. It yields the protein CASSQDLGGWQPQHF.